The rows below give T cell receptor beta chains drawn from one sample of a study of cytomegalovirus exposure and HLA in healthy donors. Profiling relied on immunoSEQ multiplex PCR, and the TCRdb table lists in-frame clones only, not all of them. In the table there are about 120,000 clones, roughly 88% of which are singletons. What was sequenced was PBMCs. Source of these receptors: a woman in her 30s in good health and CMV-seropositive. Both conserved end residues are part of each CDR3. D genes are given only for firm matches. Clone size is shown for a subset of rows, as once, few, many or a class of expanded clone.

v_gene: TRBV5-4; abundance: -; d_gene: -; j_gene: TRBJ1-2; len: 13; CDR3aa: CASTSGLQTGYTF; CDR3nt: TGTGCCAGTACATCGGGACTTCAAACTGGCTACACCTTC
v_gene: TRBV4-1; abundance: -; d_gene: TRBD1; j_gene: TRBJ1-1; len: 13; CDR3aa: CASSQEQGAEAFF; CDR3nt: TGCGCCAGCAGCCAAGAGCAGGGGGCTGAAGCTTTCTTT
v_gene: TRBV2; abundance: -; d_gene: -; j_gene: TRBJ2-5; len: 13; CDR3aa: CASNEASQETQYF; CDR3nt: TGTGCCAGCAATGAGGCTAGCCAAGAGACCCAGTACTTC
v_gene: TRBV5-8; abundance: once; d_gene: -; j_gene: TRBJ1-2; len: 13; CDR3aa: CASSLGAFVGYTF; CDR3nt: TGTGCCAGCAGCTTGGGGGCCTTCGTGGGCTACACCTTC
v_gene: TRBV13; abundance: -; d_gene: -; j_gene: TRBJ2-1; len: 16; CDR3aa: CASTPPPGPRYNEQFF; CDR3nt: TGTGCCAGCACCCCACCCCCAGGGCCCCGATACAATGAGCAGTTCTTC
v_gene: TRBV11-1; abundance: -; d_gene: -; j_gene: TRBJ2-4; len: 14; CDR3aa: CASSLARDVDIQYF; CDR3nt: TGTGCCAGCAGCTTAGCCAGGGATGTAGACATTCAGTACTTC
v_gene: TRBV5-6; abundance: -; d_gene: -; j_gene: TRBJ2-7; len: 15; CDR3aa: CASSRSIPGTYEQYF; CDR3nt: TGTGCCAGCAGCCGCTCCATCCCGGGGACCTACGAGCAGTACTTC
v_gene: TRBV30; abundance: -; d_gene: -; j_gene: TRBJ1-5; len: 13; CDR3aa: CAWSVRGSQPQHF; CDR3nt: TGTGCCTGGAGTGTAAGGGGTTCTCAGCCCCAGCATTTT
v_gene: TRBV19; abundance: -; d_gene: -; j_gene: TRBJ2-6; len: 16; CDR3aa: CASSFIKSSGANVLTF; CDR3nt: TGTGCCAGTAGCTTCATCAAGAGCTCTGGGGCCAACGTCCTGACTTTC
v_gene: TRBV25-1; abundance: -; d_gene: TRBD1; j_gene: TRBJ1-5; len: 16; CDR3aa: CASSASGTGKGQPQHF; CDR3nt: TGTGCCAGCAGTGCCTCCGGGACAGGGAAAGGTCAGCCCCAGCATTTT
v_gene: TRBV15; abundance: -; d_gene: TRBD1; j_gene: TRBJ2-5; len: 14; CDR3aa: CATSTRTGLWTQYF; CDR3nt: TGTGCCACCAGCACCCGGACAGGGTTGTGGACCCAGTACTTC
v_gene: TRBV19; abundance: -; d_gene: -; j_gene: TRBJ1-2; len: 13; CDR3aa: CASSPDSNYGYTF; CDR3nt: TGTGCCAGTAGTCCCGACAGCAACTATGGCTACACCTTC
v_gene: TRBV9; abundance: -; d_gene: -; j_gene: TRBJ2-1; len: 17; CDR3aa: CASSPGVSGDSYNEQFF; CDR3nt: TGTGCCAGCAGCCCAGGGGTAAGCGGCGACTCCTACAATGAGCAGTTCTTC
v_gene: TRBV5-6; abundance: -; d_gene: -; j_gene: TRBJ2-7; len: 12; CDR3aa: CASSRLGDEQYF; CDR3nt: TGTGCCAGCAGCCGACTAGGGGACGAGCAGTACTTC
v_gene: TRBV2; abundance: once; d_gene: TRBD1; j_gene: TRBJ2-1; len: 14; CDR3aa: CASCSTGPYNEQFF; CDR3nt: TGTGCCAGCTGTTCGACAGGGCCATACAATGAGCAGTTCTTC
v_gene: TRBV28; abundance: -; d_gene: -; j_gene: TRBJ1-1; len: 12; CDR3aa: CASSLGLSEAFF; CDR3nt: TGTGCCAGCAGTCTCGGACTAAGCGAAGCTTTCTTT
v_gene: TRBV19; abundance: -; d_gene: TRBD1; j_gene: TRBJ1-2; len: 19; CDR3aa: CASSIDWTGADTTNYGYTF; CDR3nt: TGTGCCAGTAGTATAGATTGGACAGGGGCCGACACGACTAACTATGGCTACACCTTC
v_gene: TRBV6-5; abundance: -; d_gene: TRBD1; j_gene: TRBJ1-2; len: 15; CDR3aa: CASSYTGTGVRGYTF; CDR3nt: TGTGCCAGCAGTTACACCGGGACAGGGGTGCGCGGCTACACCTTC
v_gene: TRBV5-1; abundance: -; d_gene: -; j_gene: TRBJ2-7; len: 15; CDR3aa: CASSLDFPQAYEQYF; CDR3nt: TGCGCCAGCAGCTTGGACTTTCCCCAAGCCTACGAGCAGTACTTC
v_gene: TRBV9; abundance: -; d_gene: -; j_gene: TRBJ1-1; len: 14; CDR3aa: CASSEGQLNTEAFF; CDR3nt: TGTGCCAGCAGCGAGGGACAACTGAACACTGAAGCTTTCTTT
v_gene: TRBV29-1; abundance: -; d_gene: -; j_gene: TRBJ2-7; len: 12; CDR3aa: CRDSTTPYEQYF; CDR3nt: TGCAGAGACTCGACCACCCCCTACGAGCAGTACTTC
v_gene: TRBV18; abundance: few; d_gene: -; j_gene: TRBJ2-1; len: 14; CDR3aa: CASSPFDSDNEQFF; CDR3nt: TGTGCCAGCTCACCTTTCGACAGTGACAATGAGCAGTTCTTC
v_gene: TRBV14; abundance: -; d_gene: -; j_gene: TRBJ1-2; len: 13; CDR3aa: CASSQDWVGGYTF; CDR3nt: TGTGCCAGCAGCCAGGACTGGGTGGGAGGCTACACCTTC
v_gene: TRBV28; abundance: -; d_gene: -; j_gene: TRBJ1-2; len: 13; CDR3aa: CASSFPTVSSYTF; CDR3nt: TGTGCCAGCAGTTTCCCGACAGTCTCCTCTTACACCTTC
v_gene: TRBV28; abundance: -; d_gene: -; j_gene: TRBJ2-5; len: 14; CDR3aa: CASSTQDRGETQYF; CDR3nt: TGTGCCAGCAGTACCCAGGACAGAGGAGAGACCCAGTACTTC
v_gene: TRBV18; abundance: -; d_gene: TRBD1; j_gene: TRBJ2-5; len: 15; CDR3aa: CASSQTMGQVETQYF; CDR3nt: TGTGCCAGCTCACAGACGATGGGACAGGTAGAGACCCAGTACTTC
v_gene: TRBV19; abundance: -; d_gene: -; j_gene: TRBJ2-5; len: 12; CDR3aa: CASQGPQETQYF; CDR3nt: TGTGCCAGCCAGGGGCCCCAAGAGACCCAGTACTTC
v_gene: TRBV18; abundance: -; d_gene: TRBD1; j_gene: TRBJ1-3; len: 16; CDR3aa: CASSPADRASGNTIYF; CDR3nt: TGTGCCAGCTCACCTGCGGACAGGGCCTCTGGAAACACCATATATTTT
v_gene: TRBV28; abundance: -; d_gene: TRBD1; j_gene: TRBJ2-5; len: 15; CDR3aa: CASSPNTGGQETQYF; CDR3nt: TGTGCCAGCAGTCCAAATACAGGGGGACAAGAGACCCAGTACTTC
v_gene: TRBV5-1; abundance: -; d_gene: -; j_gene: TRBJ1-1; len: 15; CDR3aa: CASSLGATMNTEAFF; CDR3nt: TGCGCCAGCAGCTTGGGAGCAACCATGAACACTGAAGCTTTCTTT
v_gene: TRBV6-5; abundance: -; d_gene: -; j_gene: TRBJ1-1; len: 14; CDR3aa: CASSYDNRVTEAFF; CDR3nt: TGTGCCAGCAGTTACGATAACAGGGTCACTGAAGCTTTCTTT
v_gene: TRBV27; abundance: -; d_gene: TRBD2; j_gene: TRBJ2-3; len: 18; CDR3aa: CASSWGLAGGPSTDTQYF; CDR3nt: TGTGCCAGCAGTTGGGGACTAGCGGGAGGCCCTAGCACAGATACGCAGTATTTT
v_gene: TRBV5-1; abundance: -; d_gene: TRBD2; j_gene: TRBJ2-2; len: 15; CDR3aa: CASSLLAGNTGELFF; CDR3nt: TGCGCCAGCAGCTTACTAGCGGGGAACACCGGGGAGCTGTTTTTT
v_gene: TRBV5-4; abundance: -; d_gene: TRBD1; j_gene: TRBJ2-7; len: 15; CDR3aa: CASSRPDRGAYEQYF; CDR3nt: TGTGCCAGCAGCCGTCCGGACAGGGGGGCCTACGAGCAGTACTTC
v_gene: TRBV27; abundance: -; d_gene: TRBD2; j_gene: TRBJ2-1; len: 17; CDR3aa: CASSSPRGSGRAFEQFF; CDR3nt: TGTGCCAGCAGTTCCCCTAGAGGTAGCGGGAGGGCCTTTGAGCAGTTCTTC
v_gene: TRBV7-9; abundance: -; d_gene: -; j_gene: TRBJ2-1; len: 13; CDR3aa: CASSLNTYNEQFF; CDR3nt: TGTGCCAGCAGCTTAAACACCTACAATGAGCAGTTCTTC
v_gene: TRBV2; abundance: -; d_gene: -; j_gene: TRBJ2-7; len: 14; CDR3aa: CASSEGLHGDEQYF; CDR3nt: TGTGCCAGCAGTGAAGGGCTCCACGGGGACGAGCAGTACTTC
v_gene: TRBV18; abundance: -; d_gene: TRBD1; j_gene: TRBJ1-2; len: 18; CDR3aa: CASSPLERGQGATIGYTF; CDR3nt: TGTGCCAGCTCACCACTGGAACGTGGACAGGGGGCGACGATTGGCTACACCTTC
v_gene: TRBV19; abundance: -; d_gene: -; j_gene: TRBJ1-5; len: 13; CDR3aa: CASTGVGNQPQHF; CDR3nt: TGTGCCAGTACCGGGGTCGGCAATCAGCCCCAGCATTTT
v_gene: TRBV2; abundance: -; d_gene: -; j_gene: TRBJ2-1; len: 14; CDR3aa: CASSEGSSYNEQFF; CDR3nt: TGTGCCAGCAGTGAAGGTAGCTCCTACAATGAGCAGTTCTTC
v_gene: TRBV6-1; abundance: -; d_gene: TRBD2; j_gene: TRBJ2-7; len: 14; CDR3aa: CASSELAGAYEQYF; CDR3nt: TGTGCCAGCAGTGAACTAGCGGGGGCTTACGAGCAGTACTTC
v_gene: TRBV5-6; abundance: -; d_gene: -; j_gene: TRBJ1-1; len: 13; CDR3aa: CASSLDKNTEAFF; CDR3nt: TGTGCCAGCAGCTTGGACAAGAACACTGAAGCTTTCTTT
v_gene: TRBV11-2; abundance: -; d_gene: TRBD2; j_gene: TRBJ2-1; len: 15; CDR3aa: CASSLGVLAGIEQFF; CDR3nt: TGTGCCAGCAGCTTAGGTGTACTAGCGGGAATTGAGCAGTTCTTC
v_gene: TRBV5-1; abundance: -; d_gene: -; j_gene: TRBJ1-2; len: 13; CDR3aa: CASSRGTNYGYTF; CDR3nt: TGCGCCAGCAGTAGAGGGACTAACTATGGCTACACCTTC
v_gene: TRBV6-6; abundance: -; d_gene: -; j_gene: TRBJ2-3; len: 13; CDR3aa: CASRMDSKDTQYF; CDR3nt: TGTGCCAGCAGGATGGACTCTAAAGATACGCAGTATTTT
v_gene: TRBV19; abundance: once; d_gene: TRBD1; j_gene: TRBJ1-5; len: 17; CDR3aa: CASSIGGQGRTNQPQHF; CDR3nt: TGTGCCAGTAGTATAGGGGGACAGGGGAGAACCAATCAGCCCCAGCATTTT
v_gene: TRBV27; abundance: -; d_gene: -; j_gene: TRBJ2-5; len: 14; CDR3aa: CASRDSGRRETQYF; CDR3nt: TGTGCCAGCAGAGACAGTGGCCGAAGGGAGACCCAGTACTTC
v_gene: TRBV27; abundance: -; d_gene: TRBD1; j_gene: TRBJ1-1; len: 14; CDR3aa: CASSLTGANTEAFF; CDR3nt: TGTGCCAGCAGCTTGACAGGGGCGAACACTGAAGCTTTCTTT
v_gene: TRBV7-2; abundance: -; d_gene: -; j_gene: TRBJ1-2; len: 15; CDR3aa: CASSLTGPRGYGYTF; CDR3nt: TGTGCCAGCAGCTTGACAGGACCCCGAGGCTATGGCTACACCTTC
v_gene: TRBV27; abundance: -; d_gene: TRBD2; j_gene: TRBJ2-3; len: 15; CDR3aa: CASSRQTSGRDTQYF; CDR3nt: TGTGCCAGCAGCAGACAGACTAGCGGGAGAGATACGCAGTATTTT
v_gene: TRBV10-3; abundance: -; d_gene: TRBD1; j_gene: TRBJ1-1; len: 13; CDR3aa: CAIGDRGDTEAFF; CDR3nt: TGTGCCATCGGGGACAGGGGGGACACTGAAGCTTTCTTT
v_gene: TRBV7-8; abundance: -; d_gene: TRBD1; j_gene: TRBJ1-5; len: 16; CDR3aa: CASSLSAQGAVQPQHF; CDR3nt: TGTGCCAGCAGCTTATCCGCACAGGGGGCGGTTCAGCCCCAGCATTTT
v_gene: TRBV13; abundance: -; d_gene: TRBD2; j_gene: TRBJ2-5; len: 16; CDR3aa: CASSPGTSGRFETQYF; CDR3nt: TGTGCCAGCAGCCCCGGGACTAGCGGGAGGTTTGAGACCCAGTACTTC
v_gene: TRBV14; abundance: -; d_gene: TRBD1; j_gene: TRBJ1-1; len: 17; CDR3aa: CASSKLQGATVNTEAFF; CDR3nt: TGTGCCAGCAGCAAACTACAGGGGGCTACGGTGAACACTGAAGCTTTCTTT
v_gene: TRBV7-2; abundance: -; d_gene: -; j_gene: TRBJ1-1; len: 13; CDR3aa: CASSRTANTEAFF; CDR3nt: TGTGCCAGCAGCCGGACAGCTAACACTGAAGCTTTCTTT
v_gene: TRBV2; abundance: -; d_gene: -; j_gene: TRBJ2-5; len: 11; CDR3aa: CASRQQETQYF; CDR3nt: TGTGCCAGCAGACAACAAGAGACCCAGTACTTC
v_gene: TRBV29-1; abundance: -; d_gene: -; j_gene: TRBJ1-2; len: 12; CDR3aa: CSVGGASYGYTF; CDR3nt: TGCAGCGTTGGTGGGGCCTCCTATGGCTACACCTTC
v_gene: TRBV5-6; abundance: -; d_gene: TRBD1; j_gene: TRBJ1-1; len: 16; CDR3aa: CASSSGTGRRNTEAFF; CDR3nt: TGTGCCAGCAGCTCCGGGACAGGGAGAAGGAACACTGAAGCTTTCTTT